This T cell receptor beta chain was identified in a study of T cells in localized non-small cell lung cancer. Worth noting for this clone: Its antigen remains unknown.

The CDR3 totals 15 residues. The germline CDR1 and CDR2 sequences are MNHEY and SVGAGI. Trimming cost V 6 bases and J 5 bases; bases outside gene matches: 8. The repertoire was sequenced with immunoSEQ multiplex PCR; TCRdb's copy has only in-frame clones and lacks some. The table lists roughly 27,000 clones, less than 95% of them singletons, with about 28% in the top ten. Study-wide findings and caveats: As only one tumor region underwent sequencing, heterogeneity remains possible. There was an association of higher blood T cell density with longer overall survival. There were a median 57 of the top 100 tumor clones appearing in adjacent lung. Uninvolved adjacent lung showed higher T cell clonality than tumor.

The receptor's source is an older female donor with stage I lung adenocarcinoma. The chain uses TRBV6-5 and TRBJ1-2, with TRBD1 identical over 11 bases. Material: peripheral blood, obtained before any cancer treatment. CDR3: CASRLAGQGGYGYTF. The CDR3 coding sequence is TGTGCCAGCAGATTAGCGGGACAGGGGGGGTATGGCTACACCTTC.